Here is one T cell receptor beta chain with its context. The data belong to a study of blood T cell repertoires in COVID-19. Turning to the study itself: Donors in the United States, Italy and Spain gave samples during acute or convalescent COVID-19. PBMCs, B-cell-depleted T cells, or T cells provided the cDNA or gDNA that made up the material.

The data were produced by immunoSEQ multiplex PCR, yet TCRdb's version contains in-frame clones alone and is incomplete. The sample includes some 50,000 clones, about 87% of them seen just once. The receptor was isolated from a human donor in a cohort sampled during active COVID-19. What was sequenced was peripheral blood.

This CDR3 reads CASREQGGRTSAYYEQYF. The CDR3 nucleotides are TGTGCCAGCAGGGAACAGGGGGGCAGGACTAGCGCGTACTACGAGCAGTACTTC. The V and J genes are TRBV27 and TRBJ2-7; D perhaps matches TRBD2 (9 bases). V lost 6 bases to trimming and J lost 3 bases, with 27 bases between them. The V gene's germline CDR1 is MNHEY and CDR2 SMNVEV (reference sequence). This CDR3 comprises 18 residues.